The 19 T cell receptor beta chains below all came from one sample that was sequenced in a study of blood T cells in healthy people across ages. PCR was performed a second time for about 7 to 12 cycles using a sample-barcoded 5' primer and a J-beta primer mix. Using its own MiXCR run on the 5' RACE reads, TCRdb lists one record per CDR3 protein. The data show approximately 690,000 distinct CDR3 sequences, approximately 50% seen once. The sample was blood. The receptors here all came from a man in his fifties or sixties in good health.

This chain uses TRBV7-9 with TRBJ2-5; D uncertain. Germline CDR1 SEHNR, CDR2 FQNEAQ (reference sequence). V lost 5 bases and J 2 bases, leaving 12 bases between the germline ends. The CDR3 totals 14 residues. CDR3 sequence reads: CASSVGRSQETQYF. As DNA, the CDR3 is TGTGCCAGCAGCGTGGGCAGATCACAAGAGACCCAGTACTTC.

The chain couples TRBV20-1 to TRBJ1-2, with 7 bases fitting TRBD1. V lost 3 bases, J lost 4 bases, and 5 bases stayed unmatched. The CDR3 covers 13 residues. Looked up from germline, CDR1 is DFQATT and CDR2 is SNEGSKA (reference sequence). Here the CDR3 reads CSARRRDSYGYTF. For the CDR3, the DNA is TGCAGTGCTAGGCGAAGGGACAGCTATGGCTACACCTTC.

CDR3 coding DNA: TGTGCCAGCAGCTCCCAGGGGTGGGGGACCCAGTACTTC. Protein sequence: CASSSQGWGTQYF. This rearrangement joins TRBV5-6 to TRBJ2-5, with TRBD1 as a possible D gene (6 bases). The germline CDR1 and CDR2 sequences are SGHDT and YYEEEE. The CDR3 is 13 amino acids. V dropped 3 bases and J dropped 7 bases, with 13 bases sitting between them. Using reference TRBV5-6 and TRBJ2-5 for the parts outside the CDR3, the full variable domain is DAGVTQSPTHLIKTRGQQVTLRCSPKSGHDTVSWYQQALGQGPQFIFQYYEEEERQRGNFPDRFSGHQFPNYSSELNVNALLLGDSALYLCASSSQGWGTQYFGPGTRLLVL.

The chain combines TRBV4-1 with TRBJ2-1; 8 bases match TRBD2. The CDR3 is 15 residues long. With 5 bases clipped from V and 10 bases from J, the junction kept 13 bases outside the gene matches. Germline CDR1 reads MGHRA; CDR2 reads YSYEKL. CDR3 bases: TGCGCCAGCAGCTTGGGGTCGGGGGGGCTCCAGGAGCAGTTCTTC. It yields the protein CASSLGSGGLQEQFF.

The rearrangement joins TRBV20-1 to TRBJ2-5; D is unresolved. The CDR3 sequence is 13 residues long. Germline CDR1 reads DFQATT; CDR2 reads SNEGSKA (reference sequence). Trimming cost V 0 bases and J 2 bases, with 7 bases left between them. DNA of the CDR3: TGCAGTGCTAGAGAGCGTACTCAAGAGACCCAGTACTTC. This translates into CSARERTQETQYF.

The chain employs TRBV25-1 and TRBJ1-5; no definite D call. Trimming took 7 bases from V and 4 from J, leaving 8 bases between them. The CDR3 sequence is 12 residues long. CDR1 and CDR2 from the germline V gene are MGHDK and SYGVNS. The CDR3 spells CASKGQNQPQHF. The DNA of the CDR3 is TGTGCCAGCAAAGGCCAGAATCAGCCCCAGCATTTT.

This clonotype was found a few times. The chain recombines TRBV4-1 with TRBJ2-4, with a weak D call TRBD2 (6 bases). The J call is doubtful: the DNA matches TRBJ2-5 better. The CDR3 consists of 16 residues. The germline CDR1 and CDR2 sequences are MGHRA and YSYEKL. CDR3 coding DNA: TGCGCCAGCAGCCACAGCCCGGGACTGCTTAAAGAGACCCAGTACTTC. It is translated as CASSHSPGLLKETQYF.

The rearrangement links TRBV3-1 to TRBJ2-4, with 9 bases matching TRBD1. The CDR3 consists of 15 residues. V lost 4 bases and J lost 5; bases outside the gene matches: 6. CDR1 is LGHDT and CDR2 is YNNKEL in the germline V gene (reference sequence). CDR3 protein: CASSRTQGAQNIQYF. CDR3 bases: TGTGCCAGCAGCCGAACACAGGGGGCACAAAACATTCAGTACTTC.

This clonotype has just a few counts. The genes are TRBV6-5 and TRBJ1-2; D is unclear. The CDR3 contains 12 residues. Between the trimmed V and J ends, which lost 4 bases and 6 bases, there was a span of 9 bases. Germline lookup yields CDR1 MNHEY and CDR2 SVGAGI. CDR3 residues: CASSLGRNGYTF. Written as DNA, the CDR3 is TGTGCCAGCAGTTTAGGACGGAATGGCTACACCTTC.

The genes are TRBV7-9 and TRBJ2-1; 10 nucleotides match TRBD1. Germline loops: CDR1 SEHNR, CDR2 FQNEAQ (reference sequence). Trimming cost V 9 bases and J 7 bases; bases outside gene matches: 12. This CDR3 is built from 15 residues. The CDR3 bases are TGTGCCAGTAGCGAACCGGGACAGGGGTTAAATGAGCAGTTCTTC. This codes for CASSEPGQGLNEQFF.

The chain carries TRBV7-9 and TRBJ2-5, with 10 bases identical to TRBD2. This CDR3 has 15 amino acids. CDR1 and CDR2 (germline): SEHNR, FQNEAQ (reference sequence). With 2 bases clipped from V and 6 bases from J, the junction kept 6 bases outside the gene matches. In DNA form, the CDR3 reads TGTGCCAGCAGCTTAATCGGACTAGCGGCACAGACCCAGTACTTC. Amino acid sequence: CASSLIGLAAQTQYF.

Turning to this clonotype: Just one base apart from a much larger clone, this may be a read error. This rearrangement joins TRBV10-3 to TRBJ2-1; D is unresolved. V shed 1 base and J shed 9 bases, with 4 bases lying between them. CDR1 ENHRY and CDR2 SYGVKD come from the germline V gene. CDR3 length equals 11 residues. The CDR3 DNA sequence: TGTGCCATCAGTGAGTTTGGTGAGCAGTTCTTC. It is translated as CAISEFGEQFF.

In this sample, this clonotype turned up a few times. The chain employs TRBV5-1 and TRBJ2-3, with 13 bases lining up with TRBD2. V trimming: 4 bases; J trimming: 0 bases; junction bases outside the gene matches: 5. Germline CDR1 reads SGHRS; CDR2 reads YFSETQ. This CDR3 has 17 residues. This CDR3 reads CASSPKLAGGSTDTQYF. The CDR3 DNA reads as TGCGCCAGCAGCCCTAAACTAGCGGGGGGGAGCACAGATACGCAGTATTTT.

For this clonotype: At one end, the junction sequence differs from germline, possibly due to a read error. CDR3 nucleotide sequence: TGCGCCAGCAGCCAAGAGGCCCTGAACTATGACTACACCTTC. This sequence encodes CASSQEALNYDYTF. The chain employs TRBV4-1 and TRBJ1-2; the D is unclear. The CDR3 consists of 14 residues. Germline V CDR1 and CDR2: MGHRA, YSYEKL.

The chain uses TRBV20-1 and TRBJ1-2, with TRBD1 as a possible D gene (6 bases). Trimming cost V 0 bases and J 8 bases, with 16 bases left between them. This CDR3 is 14 amino acids long. Germline V gene data show CDR1 as DFQATT and CDR2 as SNEGSKA (reference sequence). The CDR3 nucleotides read TGCAGTGCTAGAGATAAGGACAGCATAACCGGCTACACCTTC. Amino acids: CSARDKDSITGYTF.

The V call is TRBV11-2, the J call TRBJ2-5, with D possibly being TRBD1 or TRBD2 (5 bases each). Deletions cut 0 bases from V and 5 bases from J, with 10 bases between. The CDR3 runs 14 residues. Germline V gene sequence: CDR1 SGHAT, CDR2 FQNNGV. The chain's CDR3 is CASSLDSGAETQYF. The CDR3 nucleotides are TGTGCCAGCAGCTTAGATTCCGGGGCCGAGACCCAGTACTTC.

The chain uses TRBV5-1 and TRBJ2-6; D ambiguous. CDR3 length equals 17 residues. V was cut by 4 bases and J by 1 base, with 15 bases left in between. Germline CDR1 is SGHRS and CDR2 is YFSETQ. The CDR3 sequence: CASSETPRASGANVLTF. CDR3 in DNA: TGCGCCAGCAGCGAGACTCCACGAGCATCTGGGGCCAACGTCCTGACTTTC.

CDR3 DNA sequence: TGTGCCAGTATGGGGGGCGAGGGGCGCGCGTATGGCTACACCTTC. Protein sequence: CASMGGEGRAYGYTF. This chain links TRBV19 with TRBJ1-2, with D perhaps matching TRBD1 (6 bases). The CDR3 sequence is 15 residues long. Germline CDR1 LNHDA, CDR2 SQIVND (reference sequence). Trimming took 7 bases from V and 5 from J, leaving 20 bases between them.

This clonotype was seen a few times. The chain carries TRBV28 and TRBJ1-2; D perhaps matches TRBD1 (5 bases). Trimming left V 5 bases short and J 4 bases short, with 14 bases between. The CDR3 sequence is 14 residues long. The V gene's germline CDR1 is MDHEN and CDR2 SYDVKM. The CDR3, as DNA: TGTGCCAGCAGTCCCCCGGGGGAGGGCTATGGCTACACCTTC. The encoded protein is CASSPPGEGYGYTF.